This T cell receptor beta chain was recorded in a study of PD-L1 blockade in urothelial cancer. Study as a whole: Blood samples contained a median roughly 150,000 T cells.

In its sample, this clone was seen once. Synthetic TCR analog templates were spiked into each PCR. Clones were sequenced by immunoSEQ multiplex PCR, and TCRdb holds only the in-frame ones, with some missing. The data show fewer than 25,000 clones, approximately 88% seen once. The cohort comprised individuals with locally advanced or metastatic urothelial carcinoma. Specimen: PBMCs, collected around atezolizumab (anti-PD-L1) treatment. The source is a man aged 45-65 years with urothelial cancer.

The CDR3 region has the DNA TGTGCCAGCATCCGGACAGGGAGGACCGGGGAGCTGTTTTTT. Its translation: CASIRTGRTGELFF. The V gene is TRBV13, the J gene TRBJ2-2, with 8 bases lining up with TRBD1. Germline V gene sequence: CDR1 PRHDT, CDR2 FYEKMQ (reference sequence). V shed 7 bases, J shed 5 bases, and the junction held 6 bases outside the gene matches. This CDR3 is built from 14 residues.